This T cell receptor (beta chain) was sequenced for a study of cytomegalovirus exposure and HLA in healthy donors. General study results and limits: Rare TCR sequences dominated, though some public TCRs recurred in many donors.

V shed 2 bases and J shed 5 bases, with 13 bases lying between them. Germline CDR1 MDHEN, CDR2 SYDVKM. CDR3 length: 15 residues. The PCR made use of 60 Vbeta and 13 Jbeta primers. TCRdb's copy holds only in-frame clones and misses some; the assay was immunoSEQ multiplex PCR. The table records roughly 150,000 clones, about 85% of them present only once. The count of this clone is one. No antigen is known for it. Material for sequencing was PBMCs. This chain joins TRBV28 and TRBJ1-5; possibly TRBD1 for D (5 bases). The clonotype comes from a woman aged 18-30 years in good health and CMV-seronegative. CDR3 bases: TGTGCCAGCAGTTTAAGGCAGGGCTGGGATCAGCCCCAGCATTTT. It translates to CASSLRQGWDQPQHF. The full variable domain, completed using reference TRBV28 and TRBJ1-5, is DVKVTQSSRYLVKRTGEKVFLECVQDMDHENMFWYRQDPGLGLRLIYFSYDVKMKEKGDIPEGYSVSREKKERFSLILESASTNQTSMYLCASSLRQGWDQPQHFGDGTRLSIL.